This T cell receptor (beta chain) came from a study of vaccination and CD4 T cells after COVID-19. The treatment denotes: approximately nine-day PBMC culture with coronavirus spike peptide pools or control peptides (ViraFEST assay). Before TCRs were sequenced, ViraFEST expanded antigen-specific T cells with peptide pools. A few million PBMCs per well were cultured with roughly 10 IU/ml IL-2 and 8.5 to 10 ug/ml peptide pools. A negative selection step was used to isolate CD4+ T cells once culture had run for around 10 days. This clonotype was recorded a few times. The antigen remains undetermined. General study points: Rising from about 20 to 38, the median of SARS-CoV-2-reactive clonotypes did not change significantly.

Sequenced with the Oncomine TCR Beta short-read assay was DNA taken from cultured CD4+ T cells. Each CDR3 protein is one row after TCRdb ran MiXCR on the PCR reads. The table records some 10,000 distinct CDR3 sequences, approximately 25% of them present only once. The V segment lost 6 bases and the J segment 6 bases; nucleotides outside the gene matches: 13. Germline V gene data show CDR1 as MNHNS and CDR2 as SASEGT. The CDR3 consists of 15 residues. The gene calls are TRBV6-1 and TRBJ2-7, with 8 bases identical to TRBD1. The material sequenced was CD4+ T cells from blood, cultured in vitro, taken before SARS-CoV-2 vaccination. The TCR sequence derives from a human donor who received a COVID-19 vaccine. The CDR3: CASSQVRDRIPEQYF. CDR3 nucleotides: TGTGCCAGCAGCCAAGTCCGGGACAGGATTCCCGAGCAGTACTTC.